This T cell receptor (beta chain) was profiled in a study of post-analysis software for immune sequencing data. For the study at large: The disease courses spanned relapsing-remitting, secondary progressive and progressive-relapsing forms of multiple sclerosis. Study-level results: The study found TRBV5-6, TRBV5-1 and TRBV20-1 among about 5 TRBV segments more frequent in patients than controls. Significantly decreased normalized Chao1 diversity was recorded for multiple sclerosis patients relative to controls. Strong co-clustering by F measure was seen for same-batch samples.

Presence of unique molecular identifiers characterized the TCR beta cDNA libraries. It was from roughly 0.93 to 9.6 million T cells that 530,000 or so cDNA molecules came. MiXCR, run by TCRdb on the PCR reads, gives a single entry per CDR3 protein. The sample lists hundreds of thousands of distinct CDR3 sequences; roughly 50% were seen once. There are a few counts of this clonotype. Its antigen is unidentified. Germline CDR1 LNHDA, CDR2 SQIVND (reference sequence). V gave up 5 bases and J gave up 1 base; unmatched junction bases: 9. The CDR3 covers 16 residues. The chain joins TRBV19 to TRBJ2-7; 9 nucleotides line up with TRBD2. The sequenced material came from blood. The source of this sequence is a girl under 18 with multiple sclerosis. CDR3 sequence (DNA): TGTGCCAGTAGTCTCAGACTAGCGGAGGGATCCTACGAGCAGTACTTC. Amino acid sequence: CASSLRLAEGSYEQYF.